The source of this T cell receptor beta chain is a study of T cells in Graves' hyperthyroidism and ophthalmopathy. V dropped 8 bases and J dropped 2 bases, with 18 bases sitting between them. CDR1 SEHNR and CDR2 FQNEAQ come from the germline V gene (reference sequence). The CDR3 consists of 15 residues. Amplified TCR beta CDR3 regions derived from RNA transcripts. Initially, a first-round RT-PCR of the TCR CDR3 employed the HTBI primer set. In TCRdb, the multiplex PCR reads were re-called with MiXCR into one record per CDR3 protein. This table has under 450,000 distinct CDR3 sequences, approximately 18% appearing once.

This clonotype was obtained from a woman aged 25 to 45 with Graves' hyperthyroidism that later progressed to Graves' ophthalmopathy. Sequenced material: blood. The chain combines TRBV7-9 with TRBJ1-2; tentative D call: TRBD1 (5 bases). This chain's CDR3 is CASHHLAGPNYGYTF. DNA of the CDR3: TGTGCCAGCCACCATTTGGCAGGGCCCAACTATGGCTACACCTTC. The full variable domain, rest sourced from reference TRBV7-9 and TRBJ1-2, is DTGVSQNPRHKITKRGQNVTFRCDPISEHNRLYWYRQTLGQGPEFLTYFQNEAQLEKSRLLSDRFSAERPKGSFSTLEIQRTEQGDSAMYLCASHHLAGPNYGYTFGSGTRLTVV.